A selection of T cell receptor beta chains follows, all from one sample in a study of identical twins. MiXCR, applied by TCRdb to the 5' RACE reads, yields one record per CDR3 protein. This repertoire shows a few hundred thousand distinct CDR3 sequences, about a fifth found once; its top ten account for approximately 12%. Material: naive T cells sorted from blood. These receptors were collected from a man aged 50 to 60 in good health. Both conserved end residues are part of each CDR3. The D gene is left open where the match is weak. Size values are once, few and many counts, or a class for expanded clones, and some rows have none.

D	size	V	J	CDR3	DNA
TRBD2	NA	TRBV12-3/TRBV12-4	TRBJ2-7	CASSLPKLAGFYEQYF	TGTGCCAGCAGTTTACCCAAACTAGCGGGGTTTTACGAGCAGTACTTC
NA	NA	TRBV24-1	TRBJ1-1	CATSDSQGLKTEAFF	TGTGCCACCAGTGATTCTCAGGGGCTGAAGACTGAAGCTTTCTTT
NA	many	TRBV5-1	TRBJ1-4	CASSQGLHQTNEKLFF	TGCGCCAGCAGCCAGGGGCTCCACCAAACTAATGAAAAACTGTTTTTT
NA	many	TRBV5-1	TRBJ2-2	CASSLYANTGELFF	TGCGCCAGCAGCTTGTACGCGAACACCGGGGAGCTGTTTTTT
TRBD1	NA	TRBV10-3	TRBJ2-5	CAISNGQGRETQYF	TGTGCCATCAGTAATGGACAGGGCCGAGAGACCCAGTACTTC
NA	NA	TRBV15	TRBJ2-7	CATSRDPTGSSYEQYF	TGTGCCACCAGCAGAGATCCAACGGGTAGCTCCTACGAGCAGTACTTC
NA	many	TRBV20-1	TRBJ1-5	CSASFGGEGHGRPQHF	TGCAGTGCTAGCTTCGGGGGCGAGGGGCACGGGCGGCCCCAGCATTTT
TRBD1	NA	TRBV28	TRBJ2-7	CASSFRTGVPWEQYF	TGTGCCAGCAGTTTTAGGACAGGGGTGCCCTGGGAGCAGTACTTC
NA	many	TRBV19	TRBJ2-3	CASSISAHTDTQYF	TGTGCCAGTAGTATAAGCGCACACACAGATACGCAGTATTTT
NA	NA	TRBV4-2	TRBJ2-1	CASSRRLQDPYNEQFF	TGTGCCAGCAGCAGGAGGTTACAGGACCCCTACAATGAGCAGTTCTTC
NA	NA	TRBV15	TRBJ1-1	CATSPVANTEAFF	TGTGCCACCAGCCCCGTTGCGAACACTGAAGCTTTCTTT
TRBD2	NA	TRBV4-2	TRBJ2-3	CASSTIAGGITDTQYF	TGTGCCAGCAGCACGATAGCGGGAGGGATCACAGATACGCAGTATTTT
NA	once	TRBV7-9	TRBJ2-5	CASSFGGEKTQYF	TGTGCCAGCAGCTTTGGAGGGGAAAAGACCCAGTACTTC
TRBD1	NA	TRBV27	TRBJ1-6	CASSTGQARISPLHF	TGTGCCAGCAGTACCGGACAGGCCCGAATTTCACCCCTCCACTTT
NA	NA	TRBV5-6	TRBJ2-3	CASSEPTSISTDTQYF	TGTGCCAGCAGCGAGCCCACTAGCATTAGCACAGATACGCAGTATTTT
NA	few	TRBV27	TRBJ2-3	CASSLFSTSTDTQYF	TGTGCCAGCAGTTTATTTTCGACTAGCACAGATACGCAGTATTTT
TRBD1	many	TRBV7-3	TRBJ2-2	CASSLTGQGSNTGELFF	TGTGCCAGCAGCTTAACCGGACAGGGGTCGAACACCGGGGAGCTGTTTTTT
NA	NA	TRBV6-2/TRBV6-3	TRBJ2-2	CASKYSGTENTGELFF	TGTGCCAGCAAGTACTCCGGGACGGAGAACACCGGGGAGCTGTTTTTT
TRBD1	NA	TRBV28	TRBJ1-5	CASATGTGAQPQHF	TGTGCCAGCGCCACCGGGACAGGGGCTCAGCCCCAGCATTTT
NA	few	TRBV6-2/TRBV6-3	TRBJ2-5	CASSYSRSSQGETQYF	TGTGCCAGCAGTTACTCGAGATCTTCGCAGGGAGAGACCCAGTACTTC
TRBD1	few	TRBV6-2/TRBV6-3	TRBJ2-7	CASSHGTGGTLYEQYF	TGTGCCAGCAGTCACGGGACAGGGGGCACTCTCTACGAGCAGTACTTC
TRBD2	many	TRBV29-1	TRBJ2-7	CSVDVSLAGVAYEQYF	TGCAGCGTTGATGTTTCCCTAGCGGGAGTGGCATACGAGCAGTACTTC
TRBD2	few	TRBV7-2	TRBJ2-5	CASSWQGGPQETQYF	TGTGCCAGCAGCTGGCAGGGAGGGCCCCAAGAGACCCAGTACTTC
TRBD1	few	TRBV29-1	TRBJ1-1	CSVATGGWNTEAFF	TGCAGCGTCGCGACAGGGGGCTGGAACACTGAAGCTTTCTTT
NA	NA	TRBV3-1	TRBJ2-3	CASSQGDPIYF	TGTGCCAGCAGCCAAGGTGACCCGATCTATTTT
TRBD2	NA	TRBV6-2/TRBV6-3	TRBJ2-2	CASSSTLAGGNTGELFF	TGTGCCAGCAGTTCAACCCTAGCGGGCGGAAACACCGGGGAGCTGTTTTTT
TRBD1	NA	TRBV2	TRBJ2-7	CASSPMTGLTSYEQYF	TGTGCCAGCAGTCCAATGACAGGGTTGACTTCCTACGAGCAGTACTTC
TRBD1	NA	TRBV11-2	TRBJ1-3	CASSLSRDSSGNTIYF	TGTGCCAGCAGCCTTTCCCGGGACAGCTCTGGAAACACCATATATTTT
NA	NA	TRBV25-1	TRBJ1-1	CASRQGWDTEAFF	TGTGCCAGCAGGCAGGGTTGGGACACTGAAGCTTTCTTT
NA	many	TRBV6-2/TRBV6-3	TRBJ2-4	CASSYWEGTKNIQYF	TGTGCCAGCAGTTATTGGGAAGGGACCAAAAACATTCAGTACTTC
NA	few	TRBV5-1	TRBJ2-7	CASSRAGYDEQYF	TGCGCCAGCAGCAGGGCCGGGTACGACGAGCAGTACTTC
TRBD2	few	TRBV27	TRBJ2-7	CASSSGRIEQYF	TGTGCCAGCAGTAGCGGGAGAATCGAGCAGTACTTC
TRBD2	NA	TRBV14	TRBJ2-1	CASSKRVSSGALPLLSSYNEQFF	TGTGCCAGCAGCAAAAGGGTTTCTAGCGGGGCTCTACCCCTCCTGAGCTCCTACAATGAGCAGTTCTTC
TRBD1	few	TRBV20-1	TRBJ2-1	CSASDPTNRGFSYNEQFF	TGCAGTGCTAGCGACCCCACTAACAGGGGCTTCTCCTACAATGAGCAGTTCTTC
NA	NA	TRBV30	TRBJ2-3	CAWNPNTDTQYF	TGTGCCTGGAACCCAAACACAGATACGCAGTATTTT
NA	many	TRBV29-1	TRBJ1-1	CSAYREETEAFF	TGCAGCGCTTACAGGGAGGAGACTGAAGCTTTCTTT
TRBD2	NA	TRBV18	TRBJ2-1	CASSPGLAGVEQFF	TGTGCCAGCTCACCAGGACTAGCGGGAGTTGAGCAGTTCTTC
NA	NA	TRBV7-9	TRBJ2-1	CASSLAWDKQFF	TGTGCCAGCAGCTTAGCGTGGGACAAGCAGTTCTTC
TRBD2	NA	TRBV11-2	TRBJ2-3	CASSSGTSPGGTDTQYF	TGTGCCAGCAGCTCCGGGACTAGTCCTGGAGGCACAGATACGCAGTATTTT
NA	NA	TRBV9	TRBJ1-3	CASSVAGWAGAGNTIYF	TGTGCCAGCAGCGTAGCTGGCTGGGCAGGGGCTGGAAACACCATATATTTT
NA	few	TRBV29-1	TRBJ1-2	CSVDSGLTNYGYTF	TGCAGCGTTGATTCGGGCCTTACTAACTATGGCTACACCTTC
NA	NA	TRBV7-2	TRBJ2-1	CASSLASVQWGEQFF	TGTGCCAGCAGCTTAGCTAGTGTGCAGTGGGGTGAGCAGTTCTTC
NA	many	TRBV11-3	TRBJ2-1	CASSWQTSSYNEQFF	TGTGCCAGCAGCTGGCAGACCAGCTCCTACAATGAGCAGTTCTTC
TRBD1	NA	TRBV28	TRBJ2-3	CASRSGQAVGTQYF	TGTGCCAGTCGATCGGGACAGGCGGTGGGTACGCAGTATTTT
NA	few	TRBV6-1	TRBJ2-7	CASRTGQRAYEQYF	TGTGCCAGCAGGACTGGACAGAGGGCGTACGAGCAGTACTTC
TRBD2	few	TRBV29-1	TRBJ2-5	CSVETGLAAIQETQYF	TGCAGCGTTGAAACTGGACTAGCGGCCATACAAGAGACCCAGTACTTC
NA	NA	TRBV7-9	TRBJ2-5	CASRGGLWETQYF	TGTGCCAGCAGGGGAGGACTCTGGGAGACCCAGTACTTC
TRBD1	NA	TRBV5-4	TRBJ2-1	CASNPGQYRGDEQFF	TGTGCCAGCAATCCGGGACAGTACAGGGGAGATGAGCAGTTCTTC
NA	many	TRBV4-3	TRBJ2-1	CASSPGGAHNEQFF	TGCGCCAGCAGCCCAGGAGGGGCCCACAATGAGCAGTTCTTC
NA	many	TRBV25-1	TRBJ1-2	CASSEYWGGYTF	TGTGCCAGCAGTGAATACTGGGGTGGCTACACCTTC
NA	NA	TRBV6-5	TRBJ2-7	CASSYSGAASYEQYF	TGTGCCAGCAGTTACTCGGGGGCGGCCTCCTACGAGCAGTACTTC
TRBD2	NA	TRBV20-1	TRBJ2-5	CSATSGNAGETQYF	TGCAGTGCTACAAGCGGGAACGCAGGAGAGACCCAGTACTTC
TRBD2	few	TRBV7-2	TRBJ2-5	CASRTERGRQETQYF	TGTGCCAGCAGAACGGAGCGGGGGCGGCAAGAGACCCAGTACTTC
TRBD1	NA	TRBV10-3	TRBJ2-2	CAIRGQDSLNTGELFF	TGTGCCATAAGAGGACAGGATTCATTGAACACCGGGGAGCTGTTTTTT
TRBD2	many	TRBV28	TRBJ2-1	CASSSLAGGLRNEQFF	TGTGCCAGCAGTTCACTAGCGGGGGGGCTCCGGAATGAGCAGTTCTTC
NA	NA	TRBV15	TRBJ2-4	CATSRAHPGRQDIQYF	TGTGCCACCAGCAGAGCCCACCCGGGGAGACAGGACATTCAGTACTTC
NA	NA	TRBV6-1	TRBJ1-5	CASIGRANQPQHF	TGTGCCAGCATCGGCAGGGCAAATCAGCCCCAGCATTTT